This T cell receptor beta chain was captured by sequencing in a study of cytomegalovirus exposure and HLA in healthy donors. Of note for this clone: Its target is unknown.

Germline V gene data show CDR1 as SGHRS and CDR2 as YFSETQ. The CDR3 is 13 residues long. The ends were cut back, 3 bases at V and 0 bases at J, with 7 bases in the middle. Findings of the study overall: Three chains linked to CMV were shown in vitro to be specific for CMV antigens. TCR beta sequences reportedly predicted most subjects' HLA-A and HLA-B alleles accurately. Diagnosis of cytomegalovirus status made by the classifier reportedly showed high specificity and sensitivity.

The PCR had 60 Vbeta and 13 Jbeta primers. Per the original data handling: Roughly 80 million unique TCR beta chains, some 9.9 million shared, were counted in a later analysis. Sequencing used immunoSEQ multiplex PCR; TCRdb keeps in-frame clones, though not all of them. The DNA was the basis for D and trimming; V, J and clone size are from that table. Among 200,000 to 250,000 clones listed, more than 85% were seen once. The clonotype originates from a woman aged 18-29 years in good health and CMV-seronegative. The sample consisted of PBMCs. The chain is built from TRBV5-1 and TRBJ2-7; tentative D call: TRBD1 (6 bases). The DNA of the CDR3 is TGCGCCAGCAGCTGGGACAACTCCTACGAGCAGTACTTC. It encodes CASSWDNSYEQYF. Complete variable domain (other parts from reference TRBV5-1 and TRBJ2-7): KAGVTQTPRYLIKTRGQQVTLSCSPISGHRSVSWYQQTPGQGLQFLFEYFSETQRNKGNFPGRFSGRQFSNSRSEMNVSTLELGDSALYLCASSWDNSYEQYFGPGTRLTVT.